These 27 T cell receptor beta chains share one sample of origin, sequenced in a study of blood T cell repertoires in COVID-19. Sequencing used immunoSEQ multiplex PCR; TCRdb keeps in-frame clones, though not all of them. The sample holds about 170,000 clones; roughly 86% are singletons and the top ten take 2.5% to 3%. The sample comprised peripheral blood. The receptors originated from a woman aged 80 or over with COVID-19, enrolled during active disease.

The J gene is TRBJ1-6, the V gene TRBV5-1, with D tentatively TRBD1 (6 bases). The CDR3 covers 15 residues. Trimming took 2 bases from V and 7 from J, leaving 13 bases between them. Germline V CDR1 and CDR2: SGHRS, YFSETQ. CDR3 residues: CASSFRGSENSPLHF. The DNA for the CDR3 is TGCGCCAGCAGCTTCAGGGGCTCGGAAAATTCACCCCTCCACTTT.

This clone was detected a few times. The rearrangement uses TRBV9 and TRBJ2-7, with TRBD2 matching 8 bases. The CDR3 runs 16 residues. Germline assignment: CDR1 SGDLS and CDR2 YYNGEE. V lost 4 bases to trimming and J lost 6 bases; unmatched junction nucleotides: 15. CDR3 sequence (DNA): TGTGCCAGCAGCCCTGGGGGAGGGTCAGGGACTAGCGAGCAGTACTTC. It yields the protein CASSPGGGSGTSEQYF.

The chain's CDR3 is CAISEGPGTSGREQYF. CDR3 coding DNA: TGTGCCATCAGTGAGGGTCCAGGGACTAGCGGGCGCGAGCAGTACTTC. The V gene is TRBV10-3, the J gene TRBJ2-7; 12 positions match TRBD2. Germline V CDR1 and CDR2: ENHRY, SYGVKD. The trim removed 2 bases at V and 6 bases at J, leaving 8 bases unmatched. This CDR3 is 16 amino acids long.

J is TRBJ1-2 and V is TRBV5-4, with D possibly TRBD1 on 6 matching bases. The V gene's germline CDR1 is SGHNT and CDR2 YYREEE (reference sequence). The CDR3 loop spans 12 amino acids. The V end was cut by 3 bases, the J end by 9 bases, with 12 bases between. CDR3 in amino acids: CASSSGQNSYTF. CDR3 nucleotides: TGTGCCAGCAGCTCCGGACAGAACAGCTACACCTTC.

This CDR3 is CASSVLPGLAIDEQFF. In nucleotides, the CDR3 is TGTGCCAGCAGCGTCCTGCCGGGACTAGCTATCGATGAGCAGTTCTTC. The chain combines TRBV9 with TRBJ2-1; 9 positions match TRBD2. This CDR3 comprises 16 residues. Germline V gene lookup returns CDR1 SGDLS and CDR2 YYNGEE. V dropped 2 bases and J dropped 8; count of bases not matched to a gene: 11. Full variable domain (remainder filled in from reference TRBV9 and TRBJ2-1): DSGVTQTPKHLITATGQRVTLRCSPRSGDLSVYWYQQSLDQGLQFLIQYYNGEERAKGNILERFSAQQFPDLHSELNLSSLELGDSALYFCASSVLPGLAIDEQFFGPGTRLTVL.

This sequence joins TRBV5-1 and TRBJ2-2; D may be TRBD1 (6 bases). The CDR3 is made up of 17 amino acids. Germline V gene data show CDR1 as SGHRS and CDR2 as YFSETQ. The V end lost 6 bases, the J end lost 0 bases, and 18 bases lay between the germline ends. The CDR3 loop is CASTQAQGHSNTGELFF. The DNA of the CDR3 is TGCGCCAGCACCCAGGCTCAGGGACACTCGAACACCGGGGAGCTGTTTTTT.

This chain uses TRBV24-1 with TRBJ2-2; the D gene is possibly TRBD1 (6 bases). The ends were cut back, 4 bases at V and 2 bases at J, with 13 bases in the middle. The CDR3 sequence is 16 residues long. Germline V lookup: CDR1 KGHDR, CDR2 SFDVKD. CDR3 residues: CATSEGAGFNTGELFF. The CDR3 nucleotides read TGTGCCACCAGTGAGGGGGCAGGGTTTAACACCGGGGAGCTGTTTTTT.

This sequence joins TRBV24-1 and TRBJ2-7; 8 nucleotides agree with TRBD1. The J segment lost 3 bases and the V segment lost 3 bases, leaving 6 bases of the junction unmatched. The CDR3 is 15 residues long. The V gene's germline CDR1 is KGHDR and CDR2 SFDVKD. The CDR3 here is CATSDPPGQGYEQYF. Written as DNA, the CDR3 is TGTGCCACCAGTGATCCCCCTGGACAGGGCTACGAGCAGTACTTC.

The CDR3 bases are TGTGCCAGCTCACTCAAACGGGACAGTGAAGCTTTCTTT. Its protein is CASSLKRDSEAFF. The chain couples TRBV18 to TRBJ1-1, with 7 bases fitting TRBD1. The trim removed 4 bases at V and 7 bases at J, leaving 6 bases unmatched. The germline V gene encodes CDR1 KGHSH and CDR2 LQKENI. The CDR3 has 13 amino acids.

This clone was counted a single time. This sequence joins TRBV28 and TRBJ2-3; 9 bases line up with TRBD2. The CDR3 sequence is 14 residues long. Unmatched junction bases numbered 4, after V lost 5 bases and J lost 4 bases. Germline CDR1 reads MDHEN; CDR2 reads SYDVKM. The chain's CDR3 is CASSPSGEADTQYF. Here the CDR3 DNA reads TGTGCCAGCAGTCCTAGCGGGGAAGCAGATACGCAGTATTTT.

The chain has TRBV29-1 and TRBJ1-5, with D perhaps TRBD1 (6 bases). V was cut by 5 bases and J by 1 base, with 15 bases left in between. The length of the CDR3 is 15 residues. Germline-derived CDR1 and CDR2 are SQVTM and ANQGSEA. Here the CDR3 DNA reads TGCAGCGTTAAGAGCTGGGGGCGAAGCAATCAGCCCCAGCATTTT. Residues: CSVKSWGRSNQPQHF.

In this sample, this clone turned up once. V is TRBV12-3 or TRBV12-4 and J is TRBJ1-1; TRBD1 is a possible D gene (5 bases). CDR3 size: 13 residues. The V end lost 0 bases, the J end lost 7 bases, and 9 bases lay between the germline ends. CDR3 loop: CASSLAHGGEAFF. As DNA, the CDR3 is TGTGCCAGCAGTTTAGCGCACGGGGGTGAAGCTTTCTTT.

V and J are TRBV7-9 and TRBJ1-1; D remains unclear. V shed 6 bases and J shed 3 bases, with 14 bases lying between them. This CDR3 has 14 residues. Germline CDR1 is SEHNR and CDR2 is FQNEAQ (reference sequence). The CDR3 DNA is TGTGCCAGCAGGGTACCGGGGAAGGACACTGAAGCTTTCTTT. Translating it yields CASRVPGKDTEAFF.

The table lists this clone with a few counts. CDR3 DNA: TGTGCCAGCAGCTTAAGGACAAGGGGGAGTCGGTACGAGCAGTACTTC. Translation gives CASSLRTRGSRYEQYF. V usage is TRBV11-2 and J usage is TRBJ2-7; D possibly corresponds to TRBD1 (6 bases). Deletions cut 2 bases from V and 4 bases from J, with 18 bases between. The CDR3 is made up of 16 amino acids. Germline CDR1 reads SGHAT; CDR2 reads FQNNGV. The full variable domain, rest sourced from reference TRBV11-2 and TRBJ2-7, is EAGVAQSPRYKIIEKRQSVAFWCNPISGHATLYWYQQILGQGPKLLIQFQNNGVVDDSQLPKDRFSAERLKGVDSTLKIQPAKLEDSAVYLCASSLRTRGSRYEQYFGPGTRLTVT.

This chain joins TRBV16 and TRBJ1-5; possibly TRBD1 for D (5 bases). CDR3 length equals 13 residues. V dropped 3 bases and J dropped 11 bases, with 14 bases sitting between them. In germline, CDR1 is KGHSY, CDR2 FQNENV. As DNA, the CDR3 is TGTGCCAGCAGCCATACGGGGGGTTTGACCCAGCATTTT. Its translation is CASSHTGGLTQHF.

The genes are TRBV9 and TRBJ1-2; D is ambiguous. CDR1 is SGDLS, CDR2 YYNGEE, per germline. This CDR3 spans 15 amino acids. Trimming removed 3 bases from V and 8 bases from J, with 20 bases in between. The CDR3 DNA is TGTGCCAGCAGCGCCGCTTTCGGAGGAGAGGAGGGCTACACCTTC. Its translation is CASSAAFGGEEGYTF.

This chain uses TRBV7-9 with TRBJ2-6, with a possible D match to TRBD1 (5 bases). The V gene lost 5 bases and the J gene lost 1 base, with 15 bases spanning the gap. Looked up from germline, CDR1 is SEHNR and CDR2 is FQNEAQ (reference sequence). CDR3 length equals 17 residues. The CDR3 loop reads CASSPREGASGANVLTF. The CDR3, as DNA: TGTGCCAGCAGCCCTCGAGAAGGGGCATCTGGGGCCAACGTCCTGACTTTC.

The chain carries TRBV5-1 and TRBJ2-7, with 9 bases identical to TRBD2. The V segment lost 2 bases and the J segment 3 bases; nucleotides outside the gene matches: 6. Germline V gene data show CDR1 as SGHRS and CDR2 as YFSETQ. This CDR3 is built from 15 residues. The CDR3 reads CASSLRGTSSYEQYF. The CDR3 region has the DNA TGCGCCAGCAGCTTACGTGGGACTAGCAGCTACGAGCAGTACTTC.

The chain has TRBV18 and TRBJ2-1; TRBD2 agrees at 7 bases. The CDR3 is 14 amino acids. V was pared by 3 bases and J by 10 bases, with 9 bases of the junction left unmatched. Germline CDR1 reads KGHSH; CDR2 reads LQKENI. As DNA, the CDR3 is TGTGCCAGCTCACCTGGGGGGGATTCTCGAGAGCAGTTCTTC. Translation: CASSPGGDSREQFF.

This chain uses TRBV14 with TRBJ1-3, with D hard to call. Germline V lookup: CDR1 SGHDN, CDR2 FVKESK. The CDR3 totals 12 residues. V dropped 4 bases and J dropped 3 bases, with 4 bases sitting between them. In DNA form, the CDR3 reads TGTGCCAGCAGCCCCTATGGAAACACCATATATTTT. Amino acid sequence: CASSPYGNTIYF.

This clone has more than one count but fewer than ten. The V gene is TRBV6-1, the J gene TRBJ2-1; D is possibly TRBD1 (6 bases). This CDR3 has 16 residues. Germline V CDR1 and CDR2: MNHNS, SASEGT. V lost 2 bases, J lost 5 bases, and 16 bases lay in between. The CDR3 region is CASSESRGNYNNEQFF. As DNA, the CDR3 is TGTGCCAGCAGTGAATCGAGGGGGAACTACAACAATGAGCAGTTCTTC.

CDR3 sequence: CASSLGTGSEGPQHF. As DNA, the CDR3 is TGTGCCAGCAGCTTAGGCACGGGGTCTGAGGGGCCCCAGCATTTT. The V and J genes are TRBV7-2 and TRBJ1-5; D gene unclear. V lost 1 base and J 9 bases, leaving 16 bases between the germline ends. CDR3 length equals 15 residues. Per germline, CDR1 SGHTA and CDR2 FQGNSA.

V usage is TRBV5-1 and J usage is TRBJ1-1; D is ambiguous. Germline V gene sequence: CDR1 SGHRS, CDR2 YFSETQ. The V gene lost 1 base and the J gene lost 2 bases, with 9 bases spanning the gap. The CDR3 consists of 14 residues. CDR3 bases: TGCGCCAGCAGCTTGTCTTCTTTAAACACTGAAGCTTTCTTT. This sequence encodes CASSLSSLNTEAFF. The full variable domain, rest sourced from reference TRBV5-1 and TRBJ1-1, is KAGVTQTPRYLIKTRGQQVTLSCSPISGHRSVSWYQQTPGQGLQFLFEYFSETQRNKGNFPGRFSGRQFSNSRSEMNVSTLELGDSALYLCASSLSSLNTEAFFGQGTRLTVV.

This clone has only a few counts. V gene TRBV21-1 combines with J gene TRBJ1-2; TRBD1, the table's D call, was not compared with the DNA. TRBV21-1 is a pseudogene segment. The CDR3 is made up of 15 amino acids. CDR3 in DNA: TGTGCCAGCAGCAGGAGGACAGCCGGTAACTATGGCTACACCTTC. It translates to CASSRRTAGNYGYTF.

The CDR3 loop reads CASSSARGQPQHF. The CDR3 DNA reads as TGTGCCAGCAGTTCCGCGCGGGGTCAGCCCCAGCATTTT. This chain links TRBV6-6 with TRBJ1-5, with unresolved D. There are 13 residues in the CDR3. Trimming removed 4 bases from V and 6 bases from J, with 10 bases in between. Germline V lookup: CDR1 MNHNY, CDR2 SVGAGI (reference sequence).

The chain is built from TRBV14 and TRBJ1-2; TRBD1 might be the D (5 bases). Germline CDR1 reads SGHDN; CDR2 reads FVKESK. V was cut by 1 base and J by 4 bases, with 7 bases left in between. The CDR3 covers 13 residues. The CDR3 nucleotides read TGTGCCAGCAGCCAAGGACAGAGCTATGGCTACACCTTC. This codes for CASSQGQSYGYTF.

V usage is TRBV7-8 and J usage is TRBJ2-3; TRBD2 aligns across 7 bases. This CDR3 has 14 residues. Germline loops: CDR1 SGHVS, CDR2 FQNEAQ. V shed 5 bases, J shed 6 bases, and the junction held 8 bases outside the gene matches. The CDR3 nucleotides are TGTGCCAGCAGCGGTACTAGCGCCAGGGATACGCAGTATTTT. This translates into CASSGTSARDTQYF.